The rows below give T cell receptor beta chains drawn from one sample of a study of blood T cell repertoires in COVID-19. Here immunoSEQ multiplex PCR was the method, and the copy in TCRdb shows in-frame clones only, minus some. This table holds some 250,000 clones, 80% to 90% found once. Sequencing was done on a sample of peripheral blood. The source is a man in his 60s with acute or convalescent COVID-19. Each CDR3 is given with its conserved first and last residue. Each record gives: J gene, V gene, clone size, D gene, CDR3 DNA, CDR3 protein. A D gene is named only where the DNA matches it firmly. Clone size, where shown, is once, few, many, or a class for clones that have expanded.

j_gene: TRBJ1-1; v_gene: TRBV6-5; abundance: -; d_gene: TRBD1; CDR3nt: TGTGCCAGCAGCCTCACCGGGACAGGGGGCACTGAAGCTTTCTTT; CDR3aa: CASSLTGTGGTEAFF
j_gene: TRBJ2-7; v_gene: TRBV27; abundance: -; d_gene: TRBD1; CDR3nt: TGTGCCAGCACTCCACAACCCGGGACAGGGTTCCAGTACTTC; CDR3aa: CASTPQPGTGFQYF
j_gene: TRBJ1-5; v_gene: TRBV4-1; abundance: -; d_gene: -; CDR3nt: TGCGCCAGCAGCCATCCACAGGGCAATCAGCCCCAGCATTTT; CDR3aa: CASSHPQGNQPQHF
j_gene: TRBJ2-2; v_gene: TRBV2; abundance: -; d_gene: -; CDR3nt: TGTGCCAGCAGGGCAAGACAGGCTCTTCTTAACACCGGGGAGCTGTTTTTT; CDR3aa: CASRARQALLNTGELFF
j_gene: TRBJ2-3; v_gene: TRBV7-2; abundance: once; d_gene: -; CDR3nt: TGTGCCAGCAGCCCACACGGAGGGCTGGGAGATACGCAGTATTTT; CDR3aa: CASSPHGGLGDTQYF
j_gene: TRBJ2-3; v_gene: TRBV29-1; abundance: -; d_gene: TRBD1; CDR3nt: TGCAGCGTTCGACAGGGGAGCACAGATACGCAGTATTTT; CDR3aa: CSVRQGSTDTQYF
j_gene: TRBJ1-3; v_gene: TRBV12-5; abundance: -; d_gene: -; CDR3nt: TGTGCTAGTGGTCCAGGGAAAGCTGGAAACACCATATATTTT; CDR3aa: CASGPGKAGNTIYF
j_gene: TRBJ1-2; v_gene: TRBV19; abundance: -; d_gene: -; CDR3nt: TGTGCCAGTAGTATAAGCCAGGTGGGCTACACCTTC; CDR3aa: CASSISQVGYTF
j_gene: TRBJ2-5; v_gene: TRBV7-8; abundance: -; d_gene: TRBD2; CDR3nt: TGTGCCAGCAGCTTTGGAGGGGGACTAGCGGACCAGTACTTC; CDR3aa: CASSFGGGLADQYF
j_gene: TRBJ2-3; v_gene: TRBV6-1; abundance: few; d_gene: TRBD2; CDR3nt: TGTGCCAGCAGTGAGCTAGCGGGGGGGCTCGGGGGCACAGATACGCAGTATTTT; CDR3aa: CASSELAGGLGGTDTQYF
j_gene: TRBJ2-7; v_gene: TRBV6-5; abundance: -; d_gene: -; CDR3nt: TGTGCCAGCTTGTTGTCAGGGGCGAACTACGAGCAGTACTTC; CDR3aa: CASLLSGANYEQYF
j_gene: TRBJ1-5; v_gene: TRBV20-1; abundance: -; d_gene: -; CDR3nt: TGCAGTGCTAGTCGTGGGGAACAGGGCATTGATGTCCAGCCCCAGCATTTT; CDR3aa: CSASRGEQGIDVQPQHF
j_gene: TRBJ2-7; v_gene: TRBV19; abundance: once; d_gene: -; CDR3nt: TGTGCCAGTAGCTATTTACCCCGGGGTTCTAACGAGCAGTACTTC; CDR3aa: CASSYLPRGSNEQYF
j_gene: TRBJ2-6; v_gene: TRBV28; abundance: -; d_gene: -; CDR3nt: TGTGCCAGCAGCGGGACCAACGTCCTGACTTTC; CDR3aa: CASSGTNVLTF
j_gene: TRBJ2-3; v_gene: TRBV3-1/TRBV3-2; abundance: -; d_gene: -; CDR3nt: TGTGCCAGCAGCCAAGTTTTGGGGGGGGGCGACACAGATACGCAGTATTTT; CDR3aa: CASSQVLGGGDTDTQYF
j_gene: TRBJ1-2; v_gene: TRBV5-1; abundance: -; d_gene: TRBD1; CDR3nt: TGCGCCAGCAGCGACAGGGGAGGCTACACCTTC; CDR3aa: CASSDRGGYTF
j_gene: TRBJ2-1; v_gene: TRBV18; abundance: -; d_gene: TRBD1; CDR3nt: TGTGCCAGCTCACCCGGACAGGTGGGTGGCAATGAGCAGTTCTTC; CDR3aa: CASSPGQVGGNEQFF
j_gene: TRBJ2-5; v_gene: TRBV7-9; abundance: -; d_gene: TRBD2; CDR3nt: TGTGCCAGCAGGCCGGGACTACTAGAGACCCAGTACTTC; CDR3aa: CASRPGLLETQYF
j_gene: TRBJ1-5; v_gene: TRBV19; abundance: once; d_gene: -; CDR3nt: TGTGCCAGTAGGGAGGGACCCAATCAGCCCCAGCATTTT; CDR3aa: CASREGPNQPQHF
j_gene: TRBJ2-3; v_gene: TRBV5-4; abundance: -; d_gene: TRBD2; CDR3nt: TGTGCCAGCAGCTTGGTAGGGGCTAGCGGGGGGGCAGATACGCAGTATTTT; CDR3aa: CASSLVGASGGADTQYF
j_gene: TRBJ1-1; v_gene: TRBV21-1; abundance: -; d_gene: -; CDR3nt: TGTGCCCCCAGGGGACGGACAGGGGGGATGAACACTGAAGCTTTCTTT; CDR3aa: CAPRGRTGGMNTEAFF
j_gene: TRBJ1-1; v_gene: TRBV9; abundance: -; d_gene: -; CDR3nt: TGTGCCAGCAGCGTAGCTTGGGGGGACACTGAAGCTTTCTTT; CDR3aa: CASSVAWGDTEAFF
j_gene: TRBJ1-2; v_gene: TRBV6-5; abundance: few; d_gene: -; CDR3nt: TGTGCCAGCCAACTCTCCGATGCATATGGCTACACCTTC; CDR3aa: CASQLSDAYGYTF
j_gene: TRBJ2-3; v_gene: TRBV11-3; abundance: once; d_gene: -; CDR3nt: TGTGCCAGCAGCCCGGGAACCACAGATACGCAGTATTTT; CDR3aa: CASSPGTTDTQYF
j_gene: TRBJ1-4; v_gene: TRBV14; abundance: -; d_gene: TRBD1; CDR3nt: TGTGCCAGCAGCCGGGACAGGGTAGATGAAAAACTGTTTTTT; CDR3aa: CASSRDRVDEKLFF
j_gene: TRBJ2-3; v_gene: TRBV29-1; abundance: once; d_gene: TRBD2; CDR3nt: TGCAGCGTTGAAGATCGGCTAGCGGGAGTAGATGATACGCAGTATTTT; CDR3aa: CSVEDRLAGVDDTQYF
j_gene: TRBJ2-7; v_gene: TRBV19; abundance: -; d_gene: -; CDR3nt: TGTGCCAGTAGTATCGGGTCGGGGGTACGAAGCACCTACGAGCAGTACTTC; CDR3aa: CASSIGSGVRSTYEQYF
j_gene: TRBJ2-3; v_gene: TRBV7-3; abundance: -; d_gene: -; CDR3nt: TGTGCCAGCAGCTTATCGGGCGGGGCCACCTCAGGAGATACGCAGTATTTT; CDR3aa: CASSLSGGATSGDTQYF
j_gene: TRBJ1-4; v_gene: TRBV27; abundance: few; d_gene: TRBD1; CDR3nt: TGTGCCAGCAGTTCCACTGGTAGGGGGCGGAATGAAAAACTGTTTTTT; CDR3aa: CASSSTGRGRNEKLFF
j_gene: TRBJ2-1; v_gene: TRBV7-9; abundance: -; d_gene: -; CDR3nt: TGTGCCAGCAGCCCCCCCAGATACAATGAGCAGTTCTTC; CDR3aa: CASSPPRYNEQFF
j_gene: TRBJ2-7; v_gene: TRBV7-3; abundance: -; d_gene: TRBD2; CDR3nt: TGTGCCAGCGGCCCACTAGCGGGACGAGTTTTCGACGAGCAGTACTTC; CDR3aa: CASGPLAGRVFDEQYF
j_gene: TRBJ2-1; v_gene: TRBV19; abundance: -; d_gene: -; CDR3nt: TGTGCCAGTAGTATAGAAAGCGCGGCTCCTCTCCAGTTCTTC; CDR3aa: CASSIESAAPLQFF
j_gene: TRBJ2-5; v_gene: TRBV5-5; abundance: -; d_gene: -; CDR3nt: TGTGCCAGCAGCTCCACAGGGCGGGAGACCCAGTACTTC; CDR3aa: CASSSTGRETQYF
j_gene: TRBJ1-5; v_gene: TRBV2; abundance: few; d_gene: TRBD1; CDR3nt: TGTGCCAGCAGTGGGGGGTCAGGGGGCGTTAAGCCCCAGCATTTT; CDR3aa: CASSGGSGGVKPQHF
j_gene: TRBJ2-7; v_gene: TRBV5-6; abundance: -; d_gene: -; CDR3nt: TGTGCCAGCAGCTTGGGGCAGGGTGGGTCCCACGAGCAGTACTTC; CDR3aa: CASSLGQGGSHEQYF
j_gene: TRBJ2-6; v_gene: TRBV9; abundance: -; d_gene: -; CDR3nt: TGTGCCAGCTGCCGGGGAATGACTGGGGCCAACGTCCTGACTTTC; CDR3aa: CASCRGMTGANVLTF
j_gene: TRBJ2-2; v_gene: TRBV19; abundance: -; d_gene: TRBD2; CDR3nt: TGTGCCAGTAGTATTTCTGGCGGGAGAGCGAACACCGGGGAGCTGTTTTTT; CDR3aa: CASSISGGRANTGELFF
j_gene: TRBJ2-3; v_gene: TRBV7-9; abundance: -; d_gene: -; CDR3nt: TGTGCCAGCAGCTTAGTATCAGGGGGCACAGATACGCAGTATTTT; CDR3aa: CASSLVSGGTDTQYF
j_gene: TRBJ2-2; v_gene: TRBV13; abundance: few; d_gene: TRBD2; CDR3nt: TGTGCCAGCAGCTTAGTCGCTAGCGGGCCCACCGGGGAGCTGTTTTTT; CDR3aa: CASSLVASGPTGELFF
j_gene: TRBJ2-2; v_gene: TRBV6-1; abundance: -; d_gene: -; CDR3nt: TGTGCCAGCAGTGAACCATGGCAGAACACCGGGGAGCTGTTTTTT; CDR3aa: CASSEPWQNTGELFF
j_gene: TRBJ1-5; v_gene: TRBV7-8; abundance: -; d_gene: TRBD1; CDR3nt: TGTGCCAGCAGCGGACGGGACAGCTACAATCAGCCCCAGCATTTT; CDR3aa: CASSGRDSYNQPQHF
j_gene: TRBJ1-2; v_gene: TRBV5-4; abundance: -; d_gene: -; CDR3nt: TGTGCCAGCAGCTCGATGACACAGGCGGGCTACACCTTC; CDR3aa: CASSSMTQAGYTF
j_gene: TRBJ1-3; v_gene: TRBV5-1; abundance: -; d_gene: -; CDR3nt: TGCGCCAGCAGTTCTGGGCCTGGAAACACCATATATTTT; CDR3aa: CASSSGPGNTIYF
j_gene: TRBJ1-6; v_gene: TRBV5-4; abundance: -; d_gene: -; CDR3nt: TGTGCCAGCAGCCATGGACGGGGAGATTCACCCCTCCACTTT; CDR3aa: CASSHGRGDSPLHF
j_gene: TRBJ2-7; v_gene: TRBV6-6; abundance: -; d_gene: -; CDR3nt: TGTGCCAGCAGTTACGGGCACTACGAGCAGTACTTC; CDR3aa: CASSYGHYEQYF
j_gene: TRBJ1-2; v_gene: TRBV28; abundance: few; d_gene: TRBD1; CDR3nt: TGTGCCAGCAGTCCCTCTGGGACAGGGTTTGGCTACACCTTC; CDR3aa: CASSPSGTGFGYTF
j_gene: TRBJ1-2; v_gene: TRBV2; abundance: -; d_gene: -; CDR3nt: TGTGCCAGCGGGACAACCTATGGCTACACCTTC; CDR3aa: CASGTTYGYTF
j_gene: TRBJ2-2; v_gene: TRBV10-2; abundance: -; d_gene: TRBD2; CDR3nt: TGCGCCAGCAGGGACGGACTAGCGGGAGCGAACACCGGGGAGCTGTTTTTT; CDR3aa: CASRDGLAGANTGELFF
j_gene: TRBJ1-4; v_gene: TRBV28; abundance: few; d_gene: TRBD1; CDR3nt: TGTGCCAGCAGTTTGACAGGGGGAAATGAAAAACTGTTTTTT; CDR3aa: CASSLTGGNEKLFF
j_gene: TRBJ2-1; v_gene: TRBV7-9; abundance: -; d_gene: TRBD2; CDR3nt: TGTGCCAGCAGCTCGCAGGGGACTAGCGGGGGGGCCGATGAGCAGTTCTTC; CDR3aa: CASSSQGTSGGADEQFF
j_gene: TRBJ2-2; v_gene: TRBV11-2; abundance: -; d_gene: -; CDR3nt: TGTGCCAGCAGCGCGGACTGGAACACCGGGGAGCTGTTTTTT; CDR3aa: CASSADWNTGELFF
j_gene: TRBJ2-1; v_gene: TRBV18; abundance: -; d_gene: TRBD1; CDR3nt: TGTGCCAGCTCATCTCGACAGGGATCGTACAATGAGCAGTTCTTC; CDR3aa: CASSSRQGSYNEQFF
j_gene: TRBJ1-2; v_gene: TRBV6-5; abundance: -; d_gene: -; CDR3nt: TGTGCCAGCAGTCTCGACTTTTATGGCTACACCTTC; CDR3aa: CASSLDFYGYTF
j_gene: TRBJ1-4; v_gene: TRBV7-2; abundance: -; d_gene: -; CDR3nt: TGTGCCAGCAGCTTAGTTGGGGGGTTTGGAGAAAAACTGTTTTTT; CDR3aa: CASSLVGGFGEKLFF